A selection of T cell receptor beta chains follows, all from one sample in a study of T cell clonotyping in hematopoietic cell transplantation. Sequencing was performed with immunoSEQ multiplex PCR; in TCRdb, only in-frame clones are kept and a portion is missing. The profile shows 16,000 or so clones, 93% of them singletons. The source was peripheral blood mononuclear cells, collected before stem cell transplant. Receptors originate from a young man with biphenotypic leukemia. Some clones in this sample may be carry-over from other donors' samples. The CDR3 runs from the conserved cysteine through the conserved F or W. Each record gives: J gene, CDR3 length, D gene, V gene, clone size, CDR3 protein. The D gene is left open where the match is weak. Size tells how often a clone was seen (once, few, many) or the class of an expanded clone, and some rows leave it out.

J: TRBJ2-3; length: 16; D: -; V: TRBV4-1; size: -; CDR3: CASSPTHSASTDTQYF
J: TRBJ1-5; length: 15; D: TRBD1; V: TRBV30; size: -; CDR3: CAWSFGTASNQPQHF
J: TRBJ2-3; length: 18; D: -; V: TRBV5-1; size: -; CDR3: CASSNEPPSPTSTDTQYF
J: TRBJ1-5; length: 13; D: TRBD1; V: TRBV30; size: -; CDR3: CAWSPQGDQPQHF
J: TRBJ1-3; length: 15; D: TRBD1; V: TRBV27; size: -; CDR3: CASSQQGAEGNTIYF
J: TRBJ1-2; length: 15; D: TRBD1; V: TRBV6-5; size: -; CDR3: CASSYEGQGAWGYTF
J: TRBJ2-7; length: 14; D: -; V: TRBV30; size: few; CDR3: CAWSNGEGVYEQYF
J: TRBJ2-7; length: 14; D: TRBD1; V: TRBV5-1; size: -; CDR3: CASSLEQGAYEQYF
J: TRBJ1-6; length: 13; D: TRBD1; V: TRBV10-2; size: -; CDR3: CASSGQGASPLHF
J: TRBJ1-6; length: 16; D: -; V: TRBV5-5; size: -; CDR3: CASSSDGSSYNSPLHF
J: TRBJ1-5; length: 15; D: -; V: TRBV6-5; size: -; CDR3: CASSTTGSSNQPQHF
J: TRBJ2-1; length: 17; D: TRBD2; V: TRBV28; size: -; CDR3: CASSPSLPGLAGGRRIF
J: TRBJ1-5; length: 13; D: -; V: TRBV14; size: -; CDR3: CASSHAGLQPQHF
J: TRBJ2-1; length: 18; D: TRBD1; V: TRBV5-6; size: -; CDR3: CASSHGYLGTAPLDEQFF
J: TRBJ2-7; length: 11; D: TRBD1; V: TRBV2; size: -; CDR3: CASQDRYEQYF
J: TRBJ2-7; length: 15; D: TRBD2; V: TRBV6-5; size: -; CDR3: CASSISFSGGYEQYF
J: TRBJ2-5; length: 14; D: -; V: TRBV27; size: -; CDR3: CASSLVRGGETQYF
J: TRBJ2-3; length: 18; D: TRBD2; V: TRBV5-1; size: -; CDR3: CASSYQTSTSGDTDTQYF
J: TRBJ2-2; length: 14; D: TRBD1; V: TRBV10-2; size: -; CDR3: CASRWDRDTGELFF